These 27 T cell receptor beta chains originate from one sample sequenced in a study of blood T cell repertoires in COVID-19. This table comes from immunoSEQ multiplex PCR, and its TCRdb copy is limited to in-frame clones, with some not included. Altogether about 130,000 clones are present, approximately 80% being singletons, with the ten largest covering around 8%. The sample comprised peripheral blood. The receptors stem from a woman aged 55-70 years with active or convalescent COVID-19.

The chain has TRBV5-4 and TRBJ2-5, with 8 bases matching TRBD2. This CDR3 has 14 amino acids. From germline, CDR1 is SGHNT and CDR2 YYREEE (reference sequence). V shed 1 base, J shed 7 bases, and the junction held 6 bases outside the gene matches. CDR3 sequence: CASSLIGAGGTQYF. For the CDR3, the DNA is TGTGCCAGCAGCTTGATCGGGGCGGGGGGGACCCAGTACTTC.

The V and J genes are TRBV10-2 and TRBJ1-2; 7 bases are a match to TRBD1. This CDR3 is built from 14 residues. In germline, CDR1 is WSHSY, CDR2 SAAADI. The junction had 3 bases not matched to a gene; V was cut back by 5 bases and J by 0 bases. The CDR3 DNA sequence: TGCGCCAGCAGTAACGACAGGGCTAACTATGGCTACACCTTC. It specifies CASSNDRANYGYTF.

This sequence joins TRBV5-1 and TRBJ2-1, with 9 bases aligning to TRBD1. This CDR3 is 14 amino acids long. V lost 4 bases, J lost 9 bases, and 8 bases stayed unmatched. Per germline, CDR1 SGHRS and CDR2 YFSETQ. The CDR3 loop is CASSVGQGLSEQFF. CDR3 nucleotides: TGCGCCAGCAGCGTGGGACAGGGATTGAGTGAGCAGTTCTTC.

A single count supports this clone. The V and J genes are TRBV27 and TRBJ2-1; possibly TRBD2 for D (6 bases). The CDR3 runs to 12 residues. Germline loops: CDR1 MNHEY, CDR2 SMNVEV (reference sequence). The germline V and J ends were trimmed by 0 bases and 14 bases, with 11 bases remaining between them. The DNA for the CDR3 is TGTGCCAGCAGTTTATCGGAGGGAAGCGAGTTCTTC. This sequence encodes CASSLSEGSEFF.

This sequence joins TRBV5-1 and TRBJ1-1, with D possibly TRBD1 on 6 matching bases. Germline assignment: CDR1 SGHRS and CDR2 YFSETQ. Trimming stripped 5 bases from V and 1 base from J, with 9 bases between. There are 13 residues in the CDR3. The CDR3 is CASREQGNTEAFF. The CDR3 region has the DNA TGCGCCAGCAGGGAACAGGGGAACACTGAAGCTTTCTTT. Drawing the rest from reference TRBV5-1 and TRBJ1-1, the complete variable domain is KAGVTQTPRYLIKTRGQQVTLSCSPISGHRSVSWYQQTPGQGLQFLFEYFSETQRNKGNFPGRFSGRQFSNSRSEMNVSTLELGDSALYLCASREQGNTEAFFGQGTRLTVV.

The rearrangement joins TRBV30 to TRBJ1-1, with D tentatively TRBD1 (5 bases). The CDR3 spans 14 residues. V was pared by 5 bases and J by 3 bases, with 16 bases between. CDR1 and CDR2 from the germline V gene are GTSNPN and SVGIG (reference sequence). CDR3 in DNA: TGTGCCTGGTCAAAGGGGATCTCGGACACTGAAGCTTTCTTT. Its protein is CAWSKGISDTEAFF.

This chain links TRBV19 with TRBJ1-1; a possible D gene is TRBD1 (5 bases). The CDR3 extends over 13 amino acids. Trimming pared 6 bases from V and 4 bases from J, leaving 12 bases between. The germline V gene has CDR1 LNHDA and CDR2 SQIVND (reference sequence). CDR3 sequence (DNA): TGTGCCAGTAGCTCACGGGGGAGCACTGAAGCTTTCTTT. Its protein is CASSSRGSTEAFF.

This sequence joins TRBV6-5 and TRBJ1-2; 8 bases map to TRBD1. Trimming took 5 bases from V and 4 from J; bases not matched to a gene: 3. Germline loops: CDR1 MNHEY, CDR2 SVGAGI. This CDR3 comprises 13 residues. Here the CDR3 DNA reads TGTGCCAGCAGTAACAGGGGGATCTATGGCTACACCTTC. It yields the protein CASSNRGIYGYTF.

V gene TRBV11-2 combines with J gene TRBJ1-6; weak D call: TRBD1 (5 bases). V shed 7 bases and J shed 6 bases, with 13 bases lying between them. Germline CDR1 SGHAT, CDR2 FQNNGV. The CDR3 is 14 residues long. The CDR3 spells CASTRDLGNSPLHF. CDR3 nucleotide sequence: TGTGCCAGCACCAGGGATCTGGGTAATTCACCCCTCCACTTT.

The V gene is TRBV30, the J gene TRBJ2-1; D may be TRBD2 (5 bases). The length of the CDR3 is 11 residues. Germline lookup yields CDR1 GTSNPN and CDR2 SVGIG (reference sequence). The V and J ends lost 4 bases and 15 bases respectively, with 16 bases between them. The CDR3 here is CAWTSTGRGFF. The DNA of the CDR3 is TGTGCCTGGACCTCGACGGGCCGGGGGTTCTTC. The complete variable domain, with remaining parts taken from reference TRBV30 and TRBJ2-1, reads SQTIHQWPATLVQPVGSPLSLECTVEGTSNPNLYWYRQAAGRGLQLLFYSVGIGQISSEVPQNLSASRPQDRQFILSSKKLLLSDSGFYLCAWTSTGRGFFGPGTRLTVL.

This clone was recorded once. The V gene is TRBV7-2, the J gene TRBJ2-3, with D perhaps matching TRBD2 (5 bases). The CDR3 consists of 16 residues. In germline, CDR1 is SGHTA, CDR2 FQGNSA. V was trimmed by 8 bases and J by 3 bases, leaving 21 bases between them. The CDR3 is CASPLEASLATDTQYF. The CDR3 DNA sequence: TGTGCCAGCCCCTTAGAAGCTAGCTTAGCTACAGATACGCAGTATTTT.

The chain links TRBV25-1 to TRBJ2-2; 7 bases agree with TRBD2. The trim removed 1 base at V and 6 bases at J, leaving 5 bases unmatched. The CDR3 sequence is 15 residues long. Germline V lookup: CDR1 MGHDK, CDR2 SYGVNS. Here the CDR3 reads CASSESTTSPGELFF. CDR3 sequence (DNA): TGTGCCAGCAGTGAATCTACGACTAGCCCCGGGGAGCTGTTTTTT. The whole variable domain, remainder taken from reference TRBV25-1 and TRBJ2-2, is EADIYQTPRYLVIGTGKKITLECSQTMGHDKMYWYQQDPGMELHLIHYSYGVNSTEKGDLSSESTVSRIRTEHFPLTLESARPSHTSQYLCASSESTTSPGELFFGEGSRLTVL.

V and J are TRBV10-3 and TRBJ2-3; TRBD1 matches 7 bases. Germline V lookup: CDR1 ENHRY, CDR2 SYGVKD. The CDR3 consists of 15 residues. After removal of 0 bases from V and 7 bases from J, the junction contained 7 bases not matched to a gene. Here the CDR3 DNA reads TGTGCCATCAGTGAGTCGCAAGGGGGCAGGAATACGCAGTATTTT. The encoded protein is CAISESQGGRNTQYF.

Points on this clone: Other DNA sequences from this sample encode an identical CDR3 as well. The chain joins TRBV5-8 to TRBJ2-5; D is uncertain. Per the germline V gene, CDR1 is SGHTS and CDR2 is YDEGEE. Between the trimmed V and J ends, which lost 4 bases and 2 bases, there was a span of 3 bases. The CDR3 covers 11 residues. The CDR3 here is CASSLQETQYF. The CDR3 DNA reads TGTGCCAGCAGCCTTCAAGAGACCCAGTACTTC. The full variable domain, in which reference TRBV5-8 and TRBJ2-5 provide the parts outside the CDR3, is EAGVTQSPTHLIKTRGQQATLRCSPISGHTSVYWYQQALGLGLQFLLWYDEGEERNRGNFPPRFSGRQFPNYSSELNVNALELEDSALYLCASSLQETQYFGPGTRLLVL.

This sequence joins TRBV24-1 and TRBJ2-1; a possible D gene is TRBD1 (5 bases). The CDR3 length is 14 residues. Trimming cost V 4 bases and J 3 bases, with 9 bases left between them. Germline V CDR1 and CDR2: KGHDR, SFDVKD. The CDR3 DNA sequence: TGTGCCACCAGTGACCCCGACAGCTACAATGAGCAGTTCTTC. It yields the protein CATSDPDSYNEQFF.

This clone was counted once. The sample contains more than one DNA sequence encoding this CDR3. The rearrangement links TRBV12-3 or TRBV12-4 to TRBJ1-1, with TRBD1 as a possible D gene (6 bases). The CDR3 covers 13 residues. Trimming removed 5 bases at V and 0 bases at J, with 7 bases between. CDR3 region: CASSRQVNTEAFF. The CDR3 nucleotides read TGTGCCAGCAGTAGACAGGTGAACACTGAAGCTTTCTTT.

The chain has TRBV19 and TRBJ1-4; tentatively, D is TRBD1 (5 bases). The CDR3 sequence is 13 residues long. V gave up 4 bases and J gave up 10 bases, with 13 bases separating them. Germline V CDR1 and CDR2: LNHDA, SQIVND (reference sequence). The CDR3 region is CASSTPTVIKLFF. The CDR3 nucleotides read TGTGCCAGTAGTACGCCGACAGTTATAAAACTGTTTTTT.

CDR3 in DNA: TGTGCCAGCAGGGACAGGTTAAACTATGGCTACACCTTC. It is translated as CASRDRLNYGYTF. The chain has TRBV3-1 (or the pseudogene TRBV3-2) and TRBJ1-2; 7 nucleotides line up with TRBD1. The V gene's germline CDR1 is LGHDT and CDR2 YNNKEL (reference sequence). V trimming: 6 bases; J trimming: 2 bases; junction bases outside the gene matches: 3. The CDR3 is 13 residues long.

The chain couples TRBV3-1 (or the pseudogene TRBV3-2) to TRBJ1-1; D call uncertain. The V end was cut by 11 bases, the J end by 5 bases, with 21 bases between. Germline values: CDR1 LGHDT, CDR2 YNNKEL (reference sequence). CDR3 length: 14 amino acids. The CDR3 DNA sequence: TGTGCCTCAGCCCTGGGAGGGAAAAGAACTGAAGCTTTCTTT. Amino acid sequence: CASALGGKRTEAFF.

The chain joins TRBV5-1 to TRBJ1-6; 9 nucleotides align to TRBD1. V lost 0 bases, J lost 8 bases, and 6 bases stayed unmatched. The CDR3 consists of 16 residues. Germline V lookup: CDR1 SGHRS, CDR2 YFSETQ. CDR3 nucleotide sequence: TGCGCCAGCAGCTTGGCTTTGGACAGGGGCCATTCACCCCTCCACTTT. This encodes CASSLALDRGHSPLHF.

The CDR3 reads CASTPGGRRPDTQYF. Here the CDR3 DNA reads TGTGCCAGTACCCCGGGCGGGAGGAGGCCAGATACGCAGTATTTT. V is TRBV19 and J is TRBJ2-3, with 8 bases matching TRBD2. CDR1 is LNHDA and CDR2 is SQIVND in the germline V gene (reference sequence). The CDR3 contains 15 residues. V was clipped by 7 bases and J by 4 bases; unmatched bases: 10.

This chain uses TRBV12-5 with TRBJ2-5, with 9 bases lining up with TRBD2. J gave up 4 bases and V 7 bases, and 19 bases lay outside the gene matches. The CDR3 has 18 amino acids. Germline values: CDR1 LGHNT, CDR2 FRNRAP. CDR3 nucleotides: TGTGCTAGTGCCACGACAAGCGGGGGGCCGATCGACGGAGAGACCCAGTACTTC. It translates to CASATTSGGPIDGETQYF.

CDR3 region: CASSQTGTYGYTF. CDR3 DNA: TGTGCCAGTAGTCAAACAGGGACCTATGGCTACACCTTC. The V gene is TRBV19, the J gene TRBJ1-2, with D perhaps matching TRBD1 (6 bases). V lost 5 bases, J lost 4 bases, and 11 bases lay in between. CDR3 length equals 13 residues. Germline CDR1 LNHDA, CDR2 SQIVND (reference sequence).

This chain connects TRBV9 to TRBJ1-5; D gene uncertain. Trimming shortened V by 2 bases and J by 0 bases, and 3 bases separated the two germline ends. This CDR3 contains 13 residues. Germline values: CDR1 SGDLS, CDR2 YYNGEE. The chain's CDR3 is CASSVRSNQPQHF. DNA of the CDR3: TGTGCCAGCAGCGTGCGTAGCAATCAGCCCCAGCATTTT.

The V gene is TRBV10-2, the J gene TRBJ2-1; 13 positions match TRBD2. The CDR3 extends over 15 amino acids. With V trimmed by 7 bases and J by 7 bases, 7 bases remained unmatched. The V gene's germline CDR1 is WSHSY and CDR2 SAAADI. DNA of the CDR3: TGCGCCAGCAAACTAGCGGGGGGGCCTTGGAATGAGCAGTTCTTC. Translating gives CASKLAGGPWNEQFF.

The V call is TRBV7-9, the J call TRBJ2-3; D is perhaps TRBD2 (5 bases). Germline V CDR1 and CDR2: SEHNR, FQNEAQ (reference sequence). V was clipped by 1 base and J by 2 bases, with 10 bases between them. This CDR3 is 15 amino acids long. CDR3 residues: CASSLDGKPTDTQYF. DNA for the CDR3: TGTGCCAGCAGCTTAGACGGGAAACCCACAGATACGCAGTATTTT.

This clone was observed a few times. The V call is TRBV10-3, the J call TRBJ1-1; 7 nucleotides match TRBD1. This CDR3 is 13 amino acids long. CDR1 and CDR2 from the germline V gene are ENHRY and SYGVKD. After removal of 6 bases from V and 6 bases from J, the junction contained 7 bases not matched to a gene. CDR3 sequence (DNA): TGTGCCATCAGCGGACAGGTTATGTCTGAAGCTTTCTTT. Protein product: CAISGQVMSEAFF.